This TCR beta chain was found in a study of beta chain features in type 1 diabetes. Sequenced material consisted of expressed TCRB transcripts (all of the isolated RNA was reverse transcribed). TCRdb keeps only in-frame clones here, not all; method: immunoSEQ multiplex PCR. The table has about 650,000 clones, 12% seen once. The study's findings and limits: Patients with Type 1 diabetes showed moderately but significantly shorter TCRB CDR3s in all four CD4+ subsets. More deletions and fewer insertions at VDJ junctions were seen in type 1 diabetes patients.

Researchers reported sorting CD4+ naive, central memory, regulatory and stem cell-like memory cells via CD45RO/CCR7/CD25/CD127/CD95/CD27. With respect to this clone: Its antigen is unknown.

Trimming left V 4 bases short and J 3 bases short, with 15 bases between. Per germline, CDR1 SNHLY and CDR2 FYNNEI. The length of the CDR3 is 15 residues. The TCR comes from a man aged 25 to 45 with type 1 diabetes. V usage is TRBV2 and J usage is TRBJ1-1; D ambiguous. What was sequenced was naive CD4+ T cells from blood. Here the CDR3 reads CASSGRDVVDTEAFF. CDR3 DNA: TGTGCCAGCAGTGGGCGGGATGTTGTAGACACTGAAGCTTTCTTT.